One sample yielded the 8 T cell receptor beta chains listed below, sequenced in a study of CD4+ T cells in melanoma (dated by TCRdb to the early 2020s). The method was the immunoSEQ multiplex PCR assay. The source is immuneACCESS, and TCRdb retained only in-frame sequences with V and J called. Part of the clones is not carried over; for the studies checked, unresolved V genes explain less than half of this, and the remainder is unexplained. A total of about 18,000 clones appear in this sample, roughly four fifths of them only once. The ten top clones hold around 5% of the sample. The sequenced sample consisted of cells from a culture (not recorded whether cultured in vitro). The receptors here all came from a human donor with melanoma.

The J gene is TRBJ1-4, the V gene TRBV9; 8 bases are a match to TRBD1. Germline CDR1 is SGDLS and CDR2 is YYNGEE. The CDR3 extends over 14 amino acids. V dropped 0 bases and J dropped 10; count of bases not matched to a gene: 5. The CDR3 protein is CASSVGRGQGKLFF. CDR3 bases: TGTGCCAGCAGCGTAGGCAGGGGGCAAGGAAAACTGTTTTTT.

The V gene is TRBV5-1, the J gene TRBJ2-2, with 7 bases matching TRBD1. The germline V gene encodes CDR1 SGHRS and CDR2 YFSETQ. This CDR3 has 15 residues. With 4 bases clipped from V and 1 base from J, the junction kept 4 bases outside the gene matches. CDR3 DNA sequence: TGCGCCAGCAGCCTGGGACAGCTGAACACCGGGGAGCTGTTTTTT. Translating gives CASSLGQLNTGELFF.

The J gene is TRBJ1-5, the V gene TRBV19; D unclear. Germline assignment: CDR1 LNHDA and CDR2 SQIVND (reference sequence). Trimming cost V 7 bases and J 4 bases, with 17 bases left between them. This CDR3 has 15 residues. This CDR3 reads CASTLTPLWNQPQHF. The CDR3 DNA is TGTGCCAGTACCCTCACACCGCTTTGGAATCAGCCCCAGCATTTT.

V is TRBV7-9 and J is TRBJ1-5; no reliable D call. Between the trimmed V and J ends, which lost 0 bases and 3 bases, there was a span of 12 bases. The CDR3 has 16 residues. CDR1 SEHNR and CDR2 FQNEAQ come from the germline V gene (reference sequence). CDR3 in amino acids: CASSLADGQFNQPQHF. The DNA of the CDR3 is TGTGCCAGCAGCTTAGCAGACGGGCAGTTCAATCAGCCCCAGCATTTT.

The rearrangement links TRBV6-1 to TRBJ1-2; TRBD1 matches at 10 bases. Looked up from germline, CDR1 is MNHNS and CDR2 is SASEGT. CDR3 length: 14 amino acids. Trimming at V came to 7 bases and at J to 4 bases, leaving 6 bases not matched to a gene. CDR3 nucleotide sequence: TGTGCCAGCACTCAGGACAGGGGGATCTATGGCTACACCTTC. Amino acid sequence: CASTQDRGIYGYTF.

The CDR3 is CASSQAGQPQHF. CDR3 DNA: TGCGCCAGCAGCCAAGCGGGTCAGCCCCAGCATTTT. The chain has TRBV4-1 and TRBJ1-5; D is uncertain. CDR1 MGHRA and CDR2 YSYEKL come from the germline V gene. This CDR3 spans 12 amino acids. V lost 1 base to trimming and J lost 6 bases, with 4 bases between them.

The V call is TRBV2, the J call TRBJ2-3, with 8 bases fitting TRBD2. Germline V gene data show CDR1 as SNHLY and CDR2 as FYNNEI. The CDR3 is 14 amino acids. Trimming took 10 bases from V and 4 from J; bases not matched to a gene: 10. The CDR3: CATRAGGGPDTQYF. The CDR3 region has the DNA TGTGCCACCCGTGCGGGGGGTGGGCCAGATACGCAGTATTTT.

The CDR3 loop is CASSPQLAGGNEQFF. DNA for the CDR3: TGCGCCAGCAGCCCACAACTAGCAGGGGGGAATGAGCAGTTCTTC. V and J are TRBV5-1 and TRBJ2-1; maybe TRBD1 (7 bases). V lost 4 bases and J lost 7, with 18 bases in between. Germline V CDR1 and CDR2: SGHRS, YFSETQ. The CDR3 sequence is 15 residues long.